The clone carrying this T cell receptor (beta chain) appeared a single time. Germline V gene lookup returns CDR1 LGHNA and CDR2 YSLEER. Between the trimmed V and J ends, which lost 0 bases and 0 bases, there was a span of 14 bases. The CDR3 runs to 18 residues. The data were taken from a study of blood T cell repertoires in COVID-19. Study-level information: From the United States, Italy and Spain came samples of acute and convalescent COVID-19. Sample material is recorded as cDNA or gDNA derived from T cells, B-cell-depleted T cells, or PBMCs.

In the original workflow: Amplification of reference gene primers provided the estimated nucleated cell counts. Using immunoSEQ multiplex PCR, the repertoire was profiled, and TCRdb retains in-frame clones only, with some absent. V and J calls and clone size are copied from that table; D and trimming were computed from the DNA. Among over 250,000 clones listed, 89% were seen once. This sequence originates from a woman between 55 and 75 years old with acute or convalescent COVID-19. The sample comprised peripheral blood. The rearrangement joins TRBV4-3 to TRBJ1-4; unclear D gene. Here the CDR3 reads CASSQDTNLEATNEKLFF. The CDR3 nucleotides are TGCGCCAGCAGCCAAGATACGAACTTAGAGGCAACTAATGAAAAACTGTTTTTT.